The clone carrying this T cell receptor beta chain was seen only a few times. Antigen: not known. The data are from a study of CD8+ T cells in alopecia areata. Study-wide context: Each of the treated patients was given oral tofacitinib, 5 to 10 mg twice daily, for moderate-to-severe alopecia areata. Study-level findings and limits: Against the mouse data, patients shared TCRs less clearly, possibly for HLA reasons. Normal scalp had lower clonality than lesional scalp, with alopecia totalis/universalis lesions showing this most strongly.

Extraction and reverse transcription of RNA yielded cDNA as the sequencing template. Sequencing was performed with immunoSEQ multiplex PCR; in TCRdb, only in-frame clones are kept and a portion is missing. The profile shows 7,500 to 10,000 clones, more than 65% of them singletons. The germline CDR1 and CDR2 sequences are MGHDK and SYGVNS. This CDR3 spans 15 amino acids. Trimming pared 4 bases from V and 0 bases from J, leaving 12 bases between. Those with alopecia areata gave lesional scalp punch biopsies and peripheral blood. This receptor was taken from a human donor with alopecia areata. The J gene is TRBJ2-5, the V gene TRBV25-1; D gene unclear. What was sequenced was skin. The CDR3 DNA reads TGTGCCAGCAGTGGGCGTTTCGGCAACCAAGAGACCCAGTACTTC. Protein: CASSGRFGNQETQYF.